This T cell receptor (beta chain) was sequenced in a study of cytomegalovirus exposure and HLA in healthy donors. PCR employed 60 Vbeta and 13 Jbeta primers. Method: immunoSEQ multiplex PCR; TCRdb's copy keeps in-frame clones and lacks some. The data hold fewer than 150,000 clones, with 60% to 80% observed a single time. The CDR3 totals 15 residues. The ends were cut back, 8 bases at V and 2 bases at J, with 16 bases in the middle. The V gene's germline CDR1 is MDHEN and CDR2 SYDVKM. The specimen sequenced was PBMCs. The receptor was derived from a woman in her twenties or thirties in good health and CMV-seronegative. V gene TRBV28 combines with J gene TRBJ1-5; D might be TRBD1 (5 bases). For the CDR3, the DNA is TGTGCCAGCCTTACGGAGATAGGGGGCAATCAGCCCCAGCATTTT. This codes for CASLTEIGGNQPQHF.